This is a list of T cell receptor beta chains from one sample in a study of T-cell reconstitution after alpha-beta-depleted transplantation in children. TCRdb analysed the PCR reads with MiXCR anew, one entry per CDR3 protein. This table holds approximately 340,000 distinct CDR3 sequences, 10% found once. The input for sequencing was PBMCs from the stem cell graft donor, taken from the stem cell graft. The receptor set was obtained from a human donor who donated a stem cell graft to a child with acute lymphoblastic leukemia. CDR3s include the opening cysteine and the closing phenylalanine or tryptophan. The order of the fields is CDR3 length, V gene, J gene, CDR3 protein.

len: 16; v_gene: TRBV11-2; j_gene: TRBJ2-1; CDR3aa: CASSLIGTDRSNEQFF
len: 15; v_gene: TRBV5-1; j_gene: TRBJ1-5; CDR3aa: CASSLDPGINQPQHF
len: 20; v_gene: TRBV29-1; j_gene: TRBJ2-1; CDR3aa: CSVEGIAGVSRKSSYNEQFF
len: 14; v_gene: TRBV28; j_gene: TRBJ2-2; CDR3aa: CASSLSPLTGELFF
len: 15; v_gene: TRBV6-2/TRBV6-3; j_gene: TRBJ2-4; CDR3aa: CASSTTGTSGRAVYF
len: 16; v_gene: TRBV5-1; j_gene: TRBJ1-1; CDR3aa: CASSLSLARSNTEAFF
len: 15; v_gene: TRBV27; j_gene: TRBJ2-3; CDR3aa: CASSFIPDGTDTQYF
len: 13; v_gene: TRBV20-1; j_gene: TRBJ1-4; CDR3aa: CSAPVEAGEKLFF
len: 16; v_gene: TRBV29-1; j_gene: TRBJ2-7; CDR3aa: CSVEIGFGTLNYEQYF
len: 17; v_gene: TRBV12-5; j_gene: TRBJ2-1; CDR3aa: CASGLVVRPTTYNEQFF
len: 17; v_gene: TRBV4-3; j_gene: TRBJ2-7; CDR3aa: CASSQEPWRATYHEQYF
len: 18; v_gene: TRBV9; j_gene: TRBJ2-3; CDR3aa: CASSVAPVWQGEADTQYF
len: 15; v_gene: TRBV6-5; j_gene: TRBJ2-1; CDR3aa: CASSYRRREVNEQFF
len: 13; v_gene: TRBV27; j_gene: TRBJ2-7; CDR3aa: CASSLMGLSEQYF
len: 17; v_gene: TRBV4-3; j_gene: TRBJ2-3; CDR3aa: CASSPERWTGASGTQYF
len: 16; v_gene: TRBV5-1; j_gene: TRBJ2-7; CDR3aa: CASSFNPLAGSYEQYF
len: 15; v_gene: TRBV7-8; j_gene: TRBJ2-1; CDR3aa: CASSFTLDRNNEQFF
len: 13; v_gene: TRBV20-1; j_gene: TRBJ1-5; CDR3aa: CSAGGSGNQPQHF
len: 17; v_gene: TRBV12-3/TRBV12-4; j_gene: TRBJ2-1; CDR3aa: CASSPRILGGTYNEQFF
len: 13; v_gene: TRBV3-1; j_gene: TRBJ2-7; CDR3aa: CASSPSFSYEQYF
len: 14; v_gene: TRBV5-1; j_gene: TRBJ2-1; CDR3aa: CASSSGLAPNEQFF
len: 18; v_gene: TRBV5-1; j_gene: TRBJ2-1; CDR3aa: CASSTIPGTGHSIDEQFF
len: 12; v_gene: TRBV5-1; j_gene: TRBJ1-2; CDR3aa: CASSIQGYGYTF
len: 15; v_gene: TRBV7-2; j_gene: TRBJ2-7; CDR3aa: CASSPGVGKPYEQYF
len: 15; v_gene: TRBV5-1; j_gene: TRBJ1-5; CDR3aa: CASSPDGGSNQPQHF
len: 23; v_gene: TRBV7-2; j_gene: TRBJ2-3; CDR3aa: CASSLTGTGGSYSLLSSTDTQYF
len: 13; v_gene: TRBV12-3/TRBV12-4; j_gene: TRBJ2-1; CDR3aa: CASSFRRGNEQFF